Below, 27 T cell receptor beta chains from the same sample are listed, as sequenced in a study of Ad26.COV2.S vaccination and SARS-CoV-2 variants. Generated by immunoSEQ multiplex PCR, the TCRdb table keeps only in-frame clones and is missing some. The sample holds some 350,000 clones; about nine tenths are singletons and the top ten take approximately 5.8%. Stated treatment: around 19 received Ad26.COV2.S at low or high dose, single or two shots; 5 received placebo; per-sample allocation not given. Specimens were obtained on day 63 following the first vaccine or placebo injection. The sequencing here drew on peripheral blood, taken in a trial of Ad26.COV2.S vaccine versus placebo. These receptor sequences come from a person between 18 and 59 years old who received the Ad26.COV2.S COVID-19 vaccine or a placebo.

V is TRBV5-1 and J is TRBJ2-2, with D unclear. The V end was cut by 2 bases, the J end by 0 bases, with 5 bases between. CDR1 and CDR2 from the germline V gene are SGHRS and YFSETQ. This CDR3 region has 14 residues. As DNA, the CDR3 is TGCGCCAGCAGCTTTCCCACGAACACCGGGGAGCTGTTTTTT. Translating it yields CASSFPTNTGELFF. The full variable domain, its missing parts supplied by reference TRBV5-1 and TRBJ2-2, is KAGVTQTPRYLIKTRGQQVTLSCSPISGHRSVSWYQQTPGQGLQFLFEYFSETQRNKGNFPGRFSGRQFSNSRSEMNVSTLELGDSALYLCASSFPTNTGELFFGEGSRLTVL.

This clone appeared once. The chain combines TRBV19 with TRBJ1-2, with a possible D match to TRBD1 (6 bases). Germline CDR1 LNHDA, CDR2 SQIVND (reference sequence). The CDR3 covers 14 residues. Trimming removed 5 bases from V and 5 bases from J, with 15 bases in between. CDR3 in amino acids: CASSRPQGSYGYTF. CDR3 coding DNA: TGTGCCAGTAGTCGACCCCAGGGGAGTTATGGCTACACCTTC.

J is TRBJ1-2 and V is TRBV19; TRBD1 matches at 8 bases. Trimming removed 3 bases from V and 4 bases from J; junction bases left unmatched: 4. The CDR3 sequence is 14 residues long. Germline V gives CDR1 LNHDA, CDR2 SQIVND (reference sequence). CDR3 nucleotides: TGTGCCAGTAGTATCCGACAGGGGTCCTATGGCTACACCTTC. It codes for CASSIRQGSYGYTF.

J is TRBJ1-2 and V is TRBV7-2, with D possibly TRBD1 on 6 matching bases. The CDR3 is made up of 13 amino acids. Trimming took 3 bases from V and 8 from J, leaving 13 bases between them. The germline V gene has CDR1 SGHTA and CDR2 FQGNSA. The CDR3: CASSFQGSDGYTF. CDR3 DNA sequence: TGTGCCAGCAGCTTCCAGGGGAGCGACGGCTACACCTTC.

This clone occurred once. The chain is built from TRBV4-1 and TRBJ2-5, with 10 positions matching TRBD2. This CDR3 region has 17 residues. V gave up 1 base and J gave up 4 bases; unmatched junction bases: 9. Germline loops: CDR1 MGHRA, CDR2 YSYEKL. The CDR3 is CASSQVGLAGEGETQYF. CDR3 sequence (DNA): TGCGCCAGCAGCCAAGTCGGGCTAGCGGGAGAAGGAGAGACCCAGTACTTC.

V gene TRBV5-1 combines with J gene TRBJ2-1; D unclear. The CDR3 has 14 amino acids. Germline lookup yields CDR1 SGHRS and CDR2 YFSETQ. Trimming left V 0 bases short and J 9 bases short, with 13 bases between. The CDR3 sequence is CASSLAVDSVEQFF. The CDR3 bases are TGCGCCAGCAGCTTGGCAGTAGATTCGGTTGAGCAGTTCTTC.

The rearrangement links TRBV6-1 to TRBJ2-3; D gene uncertain. Trimming left V 2 bases short and J 2 bases short, with 11 bases between. The CDR3 consists of 15 residues. Germline CDR1 reads MNHNS; CDR2 reads SASEGT. CDR3 residues: CASSESHYPTDTQYF. CDR3 sequence (DNA): TGTGCCAGCAGTGAAAGCCACTACCCCACAGATACGCAGTATTTT.

This chain joins TRBV18 and TRBJ2-5; 13 positions agree with TRBD2. The J segment lost 5 bases and the V segment lost 1 base, leaving 7 bases of the junction unmatched. The CDR3 spans 17 residues. CDR1 and CDR2 from the germline V gene are KGHSH and LQKENI. Here the CDR3 reads CASSPLPGLAGRETQYF. In nucleotides, the CDR3 is TGTGCCAGCTCACCACTACCGGGACTAGCGGGGAGGGAGACCCAGTACTTC. The full variable domain, in which reference TRBV18 and TRBJ2-5 provide the parts outside the CDR3, is NAGVMQNPRHLVRRRGQEARLRCSPMKGHSHVYWYRQLPEEGLKFMVYLQKENIIDESGMPKERFSAEFPKEGPSILRIQQVVRGDSAAYFCASSPLPGLAGRETQYFGPGTRLLVL.

This clone came up once. The chain is built from TRBV12-5 and TRBJ1-5; a weak D match, TRBD1 (5 bases). CDR3 size: 17 residues. V was trimmed by 11 bases and J by 3 bases, leaving 26 bases between them. Germline CDR1 and CDR2: LGHNT and FRNRAP. The CDR3 DNA follows: TGTGCTCCGACAAGCCAGGGCCCTTCGGGTGACAATCAGCCCCAGCATTTT. This codes for CAPTSQGPSGDNQPQHF.

The V call is TRBV10-3, the J call TRBJ2-1; 10 nucleotides line up with TRBD2. V shed 11 bases, J shed 7 bases, and the junction held 14 bases outside the gene matches. The CDR3 length is 15 residues. Germline CDR1 and CDR2: ENHRY and SYGVKD. This CDR3 is CAVTAGTSAMNEQFF. Written as DNA, the CDR3 is TGTGCCGTCACCGCCGGGACTAGCGCGATGAATGAGCAGTTCTTC.

This CDR3 is CASSRGLAGGTGELFF. The CDR3 nucleotides are TGTGCCAGCAGCCGGGGACTAGCGGGAGGAACCGGGGAGCTGTTTTTT. This chain joins TRBV3-1 (or the pseudogene TRBV3-2) and TRBJ2-2; 15 positions agree with TRBD2. V lost 4 bases and J lost 5; bases outside the gene matches: 2. Germline V lookup: CDR1 LGHDT, CDR2 YNNKEL (reference sequence). The CDR3 runs 16 residues.

V and J are TRBV7-9 and TRBJ1-3, with D perhaps matching TRBD1 (6 bases). The CDR3 contains 12 residues. V was shortened by 5 bases and J by 4 bases, with 6 bases between the two germline ends. CDR1 SEHNR and CDR2 FQNEAQ come from the germline V gene (reference sequence). The CDR3 DNA reads TGTGCCAGCAGCCAGGGGGGAAACACCATATATTTT. Translated: CASSQGGNTIYF. Together with reference TRBV7-9 and TRBJ1-3, the CDR3 gives the full variable domain: DTGVSQNPRHKITKRGQNVTFRCDPISEHNRLYWYRQTLGQGPEFLTYFQNEAQLEKSRLLSDRFSAERPKGSFSTLEIQRTEQGDSAMYLCASSQGGNTIYFGEGSWLTVV.

CDR3 protein: CASSIMWGDTQYF. As DNA, the CDR3 is TGTGCCAGCAGCATAATGTGGGGAGATACGCAGTATTTT. The rearrangement links TRBV7-8 to TRBJ2-3; no firm D call. The CDR3 extends over 13 amino acids. Trimming left V 5 bases short and J 5 bases short, with 11 bases between. The germline CDR1 and CDR2 sequences are SGHVS and FQNEAQ.

The chain couples TRBV5-5 to TRBJ1-1, with a possible D match to TRBD1 (6 bases). V lost 1 base and J lost 1, with 8 bases in between. Looked up from germline, CDR1 is SGHKS and CDR2 is YYEKEE (reference sequence). This CDR3 has 14 amino acids. The DNA for the CDR3 is TGTGCCAGCAGCTTGCGGGACACGAACACTGAAGCTTTCTTT. Translating it yields CASSLRDTNTEAFF. The full variable domain, completed using reference TRBV5-5 and TRBJ1-1, is DAGVTQSPTHLIKTRGQQVTLRCSPISGHKSVSWYQQVLGQGPQFIFQYYEKEERGRGNFPDRFSARQFPNYSSELNVNALLLGDSALYLCASSLRDTNTEAFFGQGTRLTVV.

This CDR3 is CASSDRSGSYNEQFF. The DNA for the CDR3 is TGTGCCAGCAGCGACCGGTCGGGATCCTACAATGAGCAGTTCTTC. J is TRBJ2-1 and V is TRBV5-4; tentatively, D is TRBD2 (5 bases). V was clipped by 4 bases and J by 1 base, with 12 bases between them. Germline-derived CDR1 and CDR2 are SGHNT and YYREEE (reference sequence). There are 15 residues in the CDR3.

J is TRBJ1-1 and V is TRBV19; D is undetermined. This CDR3 contains 13 residues. Germline V CDR1 and CDR2: LNHDA, SQIVND (reference sequence). V lost 3 bases and J lost 4, with 9 bases in between. This CDR3 is CASSMTGSTEAFF. CDR3 bases: TGTGCCAGTAGTATGACGGGGAGCACTGAAGCTTTCTTT.

V gene TRBV5-5 combines with J gene TRBJ1-1; D unresolved. Between the trimmed V and J ends, which lost 0 bases and 4 bases, there was a span of 13 bases. Germline CDR1 is SGHKS and CDR2 is YYEKEE (reference sequence). This CDR3 is 15 amino acids long. CDR3: CASSLGPGDGTEAFF. The CDR3 nucleotides read TGTGCCAGCAGCTTGGGTCCTGGGGATGGCACTGAAGCTTTCTTT.

The chain carries TRBV19 and TRBJ1-3; tentative D call: TRBD1 (5 bases). This CDR3 has 17 amino acids. In germline, CDR1 is LNHDA, CDR2 SQIVND (reference sequence). Trimming stripped 5 bases from V and 0 bases from J, with 17 bases between. The CDR3 sequence: CASSPTGGRPSGNTIYF. The CDR3 DNA follows: TGTGCCAGTAGTCCCACCGGGGGTCGTCCCTCTGGAAACACCATATATTTT.

The chain combines TRBV11-2 with TRBJ1-1, with D perhaps matching TRBD1 (5 bases). The germline gives CDR1 SGHAT, CDR2 FQNNGV. This CDR3 comprises 16 residues. Trimming shortened V by 0 bases and J by 2 bases, and 13 bases separated the two germline ends. CDR3 sequence reads: CASSLEMGGSNTEAFF. CDR3 in DNA: TGTGCCAGCAGCTTAGAAATGGGGGGGTCTAACACTGAAGCTTTCTTT.

This clone was seen a handful of times. The chain combines TRBV6-1 with TRBJ2-7, with 8 bases aligning to TRBD1. CDR1 and CDR2 from the germline V gene are MNHNS and SASEGT. The V gene end was trimmed by 2 bases and the J gene end by 7 bases; junction bases not matched to a gene: 13. The CDR3 is 16 residues long. The CDR3 spells CASSEHTRTGLGEQYF. CDR3 nucleotide sequence: TGTGCCAGCAGTGAACACACACGGACAGGGCTCGGGGAGCAGTACTTC.

This chain joins TRBV9 and TRBJ2-5, with D perhaps matching TRBD1 or TRBD2 (5 bases each). This CDR3 contains 16 residues. Trimming cost V 2 bases and J 2 bases, with 16 bases left between them. Germline V gives CDR1 SGDLS, CDR2 YYNGEE. CDR3: CASSVGSGTKQETQYF. Written as DNA, the CDR3 is TGTGCCAGCAGCGTCGGTTCCGGGACCAAGCAAGAGACCCAGTACTTC.

The chain recombines TRBV9 with TRBJ2-3; the match to TRBD2 covers 7 bases. J gave up 5 bases and V 0 bases, and 12 bases lay outside the gene matches. This CDR3 is built from 17 residues. Germline-derived CDR1 and CDR2 are SGDLS and YYNGEE. The CDR3 here is CASSVEGLAELGDTQYF. CDR3 coding DNA: TGTGCCAGCAGCGTAGAGGGTCTAGCGGAGTTGGGAGATACGCAGTATTTT.

With regard to this clone: The same CDR3 arises from other DNA sequences in this sample as well. The chain is built from TRBV7-2 and TRBJ1-2, with D possibly being TRBD1 (6 bases). V was cut by 1 base and J by 8 bases, with 11 bases left in between. This CDR3 is 13 amino acids long. CDR1 and CDR2 from the germline V gene are SGHTA and FQGNSA. The CDR3 DNA reads TGTGCCAGCAGCTTAGGGCAGGGGTACGGCTACACCTTC. It translates to CASSLGQGYGYTF.

The rearrangement joins TRBV7-9 to TRBJ1-2; no definite D call. The V end lost 6 bases, the J end lost 4 bases, and 9 bases lay between the germline ends. Germline loops: CDR1 SEHNR, CDR2 FQNEAQ (reference sequence). This CDR3 comprises 12 residues. As DNA, the CDR3 is TGTGCCAGCAGGCTTGAGTCCTATGGCTACACCTTC. Translation gives CASRLESYGYTF.

J is TRBJ2-5 and V is TRBV6-1; 7 positions match TRBD2. CDR3 length: 16 residues. The ends lost 4 bases at V and 1 base at J; junction bases unmatched: 9. In germline, CDR1 is MNHNS, CDR2 SASEGT. The CDR3 DNA reads as TGTGCCAGCAGTGCAGGGTTTCTAGCGGCCCAAGAGACCCAGTACTTC. It specifies CASSAGFLAAQETQYF.

J is TRBJ2-2 and V is TRBV28; D might be TRBD2 (5 bases). This CDR3 has 13 amino acids. Germline CDR1 MDHEN, CDR2 SYDVKM. V was pared by 5 bases and J by 2 bases, with 6 bases between. The CDR3 sequence: CASSGGNTGELFF. In DNA, the CDR3 is TGTGCCAGCAGTGGAGGTAACACCGGGGAGCTGTTTTTT.

In the case of this clone: In the same sample, other DNA sequences code for this CDR3. V gene TRBV12-3 or TRBV12-4 combines with J gene TRBJ1-1; D uncertain. Trimming removed 5 bases at V and 0 bases at J, with 7 bases between. The CDR3 contains 13 residues. CDR3 amino acids: CASSPTLNTEAFF. The CDR3 bases are TGTGCCAGCAGTCCCACTCTGAACACTGAAGCTTTCTTT.